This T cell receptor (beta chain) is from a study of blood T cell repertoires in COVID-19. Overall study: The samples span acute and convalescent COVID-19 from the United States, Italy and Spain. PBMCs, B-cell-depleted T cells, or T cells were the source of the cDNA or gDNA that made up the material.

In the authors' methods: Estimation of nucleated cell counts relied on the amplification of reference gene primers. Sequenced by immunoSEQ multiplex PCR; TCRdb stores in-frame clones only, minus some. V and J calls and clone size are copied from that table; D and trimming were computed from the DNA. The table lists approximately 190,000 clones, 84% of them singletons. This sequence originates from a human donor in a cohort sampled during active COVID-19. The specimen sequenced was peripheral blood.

CDR3 amino acids: CASSQDQSGQGVWGGYTF. The CDR3 DNA follows: TGTGCCAGCAGCCAAGATCAATCGGGCCAGGGGGTTTGGGGTGGCTACACCTTC. V and J are TRBV4-2 and TRBJ1-2; 7 nucleotides line up with TRBD1. The CDR3 length is 18 residues. Trimming at V came to 0 bases and at J to 7 bases, leaving 17 bases not matched to a gene. Germline V gene lookup returns CDR1 LGHNA and CDR2 YNFKEQ.